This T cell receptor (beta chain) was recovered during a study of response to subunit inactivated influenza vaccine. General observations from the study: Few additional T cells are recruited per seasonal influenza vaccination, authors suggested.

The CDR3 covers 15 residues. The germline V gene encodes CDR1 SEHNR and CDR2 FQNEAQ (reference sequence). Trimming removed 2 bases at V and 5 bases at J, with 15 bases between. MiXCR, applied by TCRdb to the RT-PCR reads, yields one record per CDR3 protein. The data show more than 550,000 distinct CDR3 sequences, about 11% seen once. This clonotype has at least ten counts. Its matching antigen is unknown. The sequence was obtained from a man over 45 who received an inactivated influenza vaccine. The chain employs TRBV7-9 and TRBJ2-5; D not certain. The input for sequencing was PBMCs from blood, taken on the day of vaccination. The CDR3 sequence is CASSLSFPVWETQYF. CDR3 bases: TGTGCCAGCAGCTTAAGTTTTCCGGTGTGGGAGACCCAGTACTTC.